The 23 T cell receptor beta chains below were found in one sample sequenced in a study of blood T cell repertoires in COVID-19. The protocol was immunoSEQ multiplex PCR, while the TCRdb copy is restricted to in-frame clones and leaves out a portion. Of tens of thousands of clones in the sample, roughly 84% were seen once. Material: peripheral blood. The source of these receptors is a man aged 45-65 years with acute or convalescent COVID-19.

In its sample, this clone was seen once. This chain connects TRBV7-2 to TRBJ1-5; D gene unclear. Trimming removed 3 bases at V and 6 bases at J, with 9 bases between. CDR1 is SGHTA and CDR2 is FQGNSA in the germline V gene. This CDR3 comprises 13 residues. The CDR3 loop reads CASSFLAAQPQHF. The CDR3 nucleotides read TGTGCCAGCAGCTTCCTAGCGGCTCAGCCCCAGCATTTT.

This sequence joins TRBV18 and TRBJ2-3, with D possibly being TRBD2 (5 bases). Per the germline V gene, CDR1 is KGHSH and CDR2 is LQKENI. V gave up 4 bases and J gave up 3 bases, with 26 bases separating them. The CDR3 sequence is 19 residues long. The CDR3 DNA reads as TGTGCCAGCTCACTAACGGCCCCTTTTGGTGGGAGTAAGACAGATACGCAGTATTTT. Translated: CASSLTAPFGGSKTDTQYF. Together with reference TRBV18 and TRBJ2-3, the CDR3 gives the full variable domain: NAGVMQNPRHLVRRRGQEARLRCSPMKGHSHVYWYRQLPEEGLKFMVYLQKENIIDESGMPKERFSAEFPKEGPSILRIQQVVRGDSAAYFCASSLTAPFGGSKTDTQYFGPGTRLTVL.

The V gene is TRBV6-5, the J gene TRBJ2-5; TRBD2 aligns across 8 bases. The CDR3 totals 13 residues. Trimming took 6 bases from V and 5 from J; bases not matched to a gene: 5. Germline V gene data show CDR1 as MNHEY and CDR2 as SVGAGI. CDR3 in DNA: TGTGCCAGCAGGGGACTAGTTCAGGAGACCCAGTACTTC. Protein sequence: CASRGLVQETQYF.

The chain links TRBV30 to TRBJ2-6; D might be TRBD1 (6 bases). This CDR3 has 17 amino acids. The germline CDR1 and CDR2 sequences are GTSNPN and SVGIG (reference sequence). V was cut by 1 base and J by 0 bases, with 13 bases left in between. The CDR3 DNA reads as TGTGCCTGGAGTGCAAAGCGGACAGCCTCTGGGGCCAACGTCCTGACTTTC. Translation: CAWSAKRTASGANVLTF.

The chain has TRBV5-6 and TRBJ1-2; no definite D call. Trimming pared 0 bases from V and 8 bases from J, leaving 11 bases between. This CDR3 spans 13 amino acids. Germline CDR1 is SGHDT and CDR2 is YYEEEE. Written as DNA, the CDR3 is TGTGCCAGCAGCTTGGATCAACTTCGGGGCTACACCTTC. Encoded protein: CASSLDQLRGYTF.

The chain joins TRBV28 to TRBJ1-1, with TRBD1 as a possible D gene (5 bases). Germline-derived CDR1 and CDR2 are MDHEN and SYDVKM. The CDR3 has 12 residues. Trimming shortened V by 5 bases and J by 10 bases, and 14 bases separated the two germline ends. This chain's CDR3 is CASSPTWGGAFF. In DNA, the CDR3 is TGTGCCAGCAGTCCTACATGGGGGGGAGCTTTCTTT.

The chain joins TRBV7-9 to TRBJ1-2, with 9 bases fitting TRBD1. The germline gives CDR1 SEHNR, CDR2 FQNEAQ (reference sequence). The V and J ends lost 1 base and 8 bases, in that order; junction bases with no gene match: 17. The CDR3 loop spans 18 amino acids. The CDR3 coding sequence is TGTGCCAGCAGCTTAGGGTCACTAGGCGATTTTACAGGGGGCGGCTACACCTTC. Translated, it gives CASSLGSLGDFTGGGYTF.

The gene calls are TRBV6-5 and TRBJ1-3, with D uncertain. The CDR3 extends over 14 amino acids. V dropped 8 bases and J dropped 1 base, with 12 bases sitting between them. Per germline, CDR1 MNHEY and CDR2 SVGAGI. The CDR3 region is CASDVMLSGNTIYF. The CDR3 DNA reads as TGTGCCAGCGATGTCATGCTATCTGGAAACACCATATATTTT.

The chain links TRBV24-1 to TRBJ1-4; TRBD1 matches 9 bases. V lost 2 bases and J lost 6; bases outside the gene matches: 6. This CDR3 contains 16 residues. The germline gives CDR1 KGHDR, CDR2 SFDVKD. CDR3 in amino acids: CATSDSPRTGDEKLFF. The DNA for the CDR3 is TGTGCCACCAGTGATTCACCCCGGACAGGGGATGAAAAACTGTTTTTT.

The chain combines TRBV28 with TRBJ1-5, with a weak D call TRBD1 (5 bases). This CDR3 comprises 18 residues. Looked up from germline, CDR1 is MDHEN and CDR2 is SYDVKM. V shed 5 bases and J shed 4 bases, with 24 bases lying between them. The CDR3 DNA is TGTGCCAGCAGTCCGACCCATTTGACAGCCCACGGGAATCAGCCCCAGCATTTT. This encodes CASSPTHLTAHGNQPQHF.

This clone was picked up a small number of times. The chain couples TRBV4-1 to TRBJ2-3; weak D call: TRBD1 (5 bases). V lost 3 bases and J lost 1, with 14 bases in between. Germline-derived CDR1 and CDR2 are MGHRA and YSYEKL. The CDR3 contains 16 residues. The CDR3 here is CASSQGQDLRTDTQYF. The DNA for the CDR3 is TGCGCCAGCAGCCAGGGGCAGGACCTCCGCACAGATACGCAGTATTTT.

This chain connects TRBV28 to TRBJ2-7, with D perhaps TRBD2 (5 bases). Germline V lookup: CDR1 MDHEN, CDR2 SYDVKM. The CDR3 extends over 16 amino acids. Trimming shortened V by 5 bases and J by 2 bases, and 19 bases separated the two germline ends. This chain's CDR3 is CASSPPRGRVPYEQYF. CDR3 sequence (DNA): TGTGCCAGCAGTCCCCCCCGGGGTAGAGTCCCCTACGAGCAGTACTTC.

The chain links TRBV6-5 to TRBJ2-7, with D uncertain. V lost 5 bases to trimming and J lost 2 bases, with 10 bases between them. This CDR3 region has 13 residues. CDR1 and CDR2 from the germline V gene are MNHEY and SVGAGI. CDR3 bases: TGTGCCAGCAGTACATTCATCGCCTACGAGCAGTACTTC. Its translation is CASSTFIAYEQYF.

The chain is built from TRBV11-2 and TRBJ2-1; 9 bases fit TRBD1. Germline lookup yields CDR1 SGHAT and CDR2 FQNNGV. The trim removed 4 bases at V and 7 bases at J, leaving 11 bases unmatched. The CDR3 is made up of 16 amino acids. The CDR3 protein is CASSSKIGQGRNEQFF. Here the CDR3 DNA reads TGTGCCAGCAGCTCAAAAATAGGACAGGGGAGGAATGAGCAGTTCTTC.

The gene calls are TRBV27 and TRBJ2-2; the match to TRBD2 covers 8 bases. V dropped 6 bases and J dropped 0; count of bases not matched to a gene: 6. CDR1 is MNHEY, CDR2 SMNVEV, per germline (reference sequence). The CDR3 sequence is 16 residues long. The CDR3: CASRKPGLANTGELFF. CDR3 DNA sequence: TGTGCCAGCAGGAAACCGGGACTAGCGAACACCGGGGAGCTGTTTTTT.

This chain connects TRBV2 to TRBJ2-2, with D possibly matching TRBD1 (6 bases). Looked up from germline, CDR1 is SNHLY and CDR2 is FYNNEI. The CDR3 loop spans 15 amino acids. The V end was cut by 1 base, the J end by 2 bases, with 8 bases between. The CDR3 protein is CASSEVRGNTGELFF. The CDR3 nucleotides are TGTGCCAGCAGTGAAGTCAGGGGCAACACCGGGGAGCTGTTTTTT.

This clone occurred once. The chain uses TRBV20-1 and TRBJ2-3; D might be TRBD2 (6 bases). The CDR3 consists of 14 residues. Trimming took 3 bases from V and 5 from J, leaving 15 bases between them. Germline-derived CDR1 and CDR2 are DFQATT and SNEGSKA (reference sequence). The DNA of the CDR3 is TGCAGTGCTAGTCGATTCAGCGGGCAAGATACGCAGTATTTT. This translates into CSASRFSGQDTQYF.

The table lists this clone with a count of one. The chain links TRBV6-1 to TRBJ1-6; TRBD1 agrees at 7 bases. The CDR3 is 16 amino acids. Germline V gene data show CDR1 as MNHNS and CDR2 as SASEGT. V lost 1 base and J lost 7; bases outside the gene matches: 7. For the CDR3, the DNA is TGTGCCAGCAGTGAAGATCTCAACAGGGGAAATTCACCCCTCCACTTT. This gives the protein CASSEDLNRGNSPLHF.

This clone was picked up one time. The V and J genes are TRBV10-3 and TRBJ1-2; TRBD1 aligns across 9 bases. Germline V lookup: CDR1 ENHRY, CDR2 SYGVKD. V lost 4 bases to trimming and J lost 5 bases; unmatched junction nucleotides: 17. The CDR3 has 18 amino acids. The CDR3 DNA follows: TGTGCCATCAGTGGGCCCCGGGACAGGGTTGGATGGACGTATGGCTACACCTTC. Encoded protein: CAISGPRDRVGWTYGYTF.

The chain carries TRBV7-2 and TRBJ1-2; tentative D call: TRBD1 (5 bases). The V and J ends lost 0 bases and 4 bases respectively, with 12 bases between them. CDR1 SGHTA and CDR2 FQGNSA come from the germline V gene. This CDR3 spans 15 amino acids. The CDR3 is CASSLAASGGYGYTF. In DNA, the CDR3 is TGTGCCAGCAGCTTAGCGGCTTCGGGGGGCTATGGCTACACCTTC.

The V call is TRBV7-2, the J call TRBJ1-4, with D tentatively TRBD1 (6 bases). The germline V and J ends were trimmed by 1 base and 14 bases, with 17 bases remaining between them. The CDR3 totals 14 residues. From germline, CDR1 is SGHTA and CDR2 FQGNSA. The CDR3 nucleotides are TGTGCCAGCAGCTTAGAGTTAGGGGGAAGAGGGCTGTTTTTT. As protein: CASSLELGGRGLFF.

The rearrangement joins TRBV27 to TRBJ1-5; 8 bases match TRBD1. The trim removed 5 bases at V and 7 bases at J, leaving 4 bases unmatched. The CDR3 runs to 13 residues. The germline V gene has CDR1 MNHEY and CDR2 SMNVEV (reference sequence). The CDR3 protein is CASSPHRGQPQHF. CDR3 in DNA: TGTGCCAGCAGTCCTCACAGGGGGCAGCCCCAGCATTTT.

The chain is built from TRBV24-1 and TRBJ2-1, with 8 bases matching TRBD2. Germline CDR1 is KGHDR and CDR2 is SFDVKD. The CDR3 has 17 amino acids. Trimming at V came to 0 bases and at J to 6 bases, leaving 9 bases not matched to a gene. The CDR3, as DNA: TGTGCCACCAGTGATTTGGTTCGGGGGCTAGCGGGCAATGAGCAGTTCTTC. This sequence encodes CATSDLVRGLAGNEQFF.